This T cell receptor (beta chain) was sequenced during a study of identical twins. Findings and limits, study-wide: Abundant beta clonotypes from cord blood had fewer insertions, unlike memory repertoires, which showed none. Weaker excess twin sharing was seen among beta out-of-frame sequences.

A universal primer site arose from template switching, and cDNA bore unique molecular identifiers. TCRdb fed the 5' RACE reads into MiXCR, producing one record per CDR3 protein. This table has 350,000 to 450,000 distinct CDR3 sequences, about 18% appearing once. This clonotype was seen a few times. What it binds is unknown. The CDR3 contains 13 residues. From germline, CDR1 is SGHTA and CDR2 FQGNSA. Trimming removed 5 bases from V and 10 bases from J, with 16 bases in between. V is TRBV7-2 and J is TRBJ2-3; D may be TRBD2 (5 bases). Source material: naive T cells sorted from blood. This sequence was found in a man aged 50 to 59 in good health. The CDR3 spells CASSPDGGRPQYF. The CDR3 DNA is TGTGCCAGCAGCCCAGATGGCGGGCGTCCGCAGTATTTT.